This TCR beta chain was obtained from a study of blood T cells in healthy people across ages. Regarding the study as a whole: Changes in expanded clonotypes were possibly confounded, as the CMV status of donors was unknown.

Total RNA was extracted at no less than 5.5 micrograms per sample. Using a J-beta primer mix together with a sample-barcoded 5' primer, a second PCR was run for about 7 to 12 cycles. TCRdb re-called the 5' RACE reads with MiXCR, one entry per CDR3 protein. This repertoire shows about 1.4 million distinct CDR3 sequences, approximately 59% found once; its top ten account for 6.5% to 8.5%. The CDR3 has 16 residues. The germline V gene encodes CDR1 SGHVS and CDR2 FQNEAQ. Trimming shortened V by 3 bases and J by 0 bases, and 14 bases separated the two germline ends. The table lists this clonotype with a count of one. Its cognate antigen is unknown.

The sample comprised blood. The V gene is TRBV7-8, the J gene TRBJ1-1; D possibly corresponds to TRBD1 (6 bases). This TCR derives from a man between 18 and 35 years old in good health. The CDR3: CASSFLRGGMNTEAFF. The CDR3 nucleotides are TGTGCCAGCAGCTTCCTCAGGGGAGGGATGAACACTGAAGCTTTCTTT.